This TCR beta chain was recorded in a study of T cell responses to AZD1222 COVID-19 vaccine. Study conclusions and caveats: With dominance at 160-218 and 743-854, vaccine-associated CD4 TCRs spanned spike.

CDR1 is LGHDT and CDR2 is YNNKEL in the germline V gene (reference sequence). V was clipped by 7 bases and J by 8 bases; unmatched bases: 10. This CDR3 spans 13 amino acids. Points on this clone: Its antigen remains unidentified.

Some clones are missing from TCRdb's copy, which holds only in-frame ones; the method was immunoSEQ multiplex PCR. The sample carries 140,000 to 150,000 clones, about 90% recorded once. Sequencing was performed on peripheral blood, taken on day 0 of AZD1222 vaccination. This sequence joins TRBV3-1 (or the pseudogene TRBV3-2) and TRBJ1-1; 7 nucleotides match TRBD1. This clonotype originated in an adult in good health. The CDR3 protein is CASTLLGGSEAFF. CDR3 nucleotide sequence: TGTGCCAGCACCCTCCTAGGGGGCAGCGAAGCTTTCTTT.